Reported below is one T cell receptor beta chain. Primers included in the PCR were 60 Vbeta and 13 Jbeta primers. In the authors' methods: A later analysis counted about 80 million unique TCR beta chains, some 11 million shared. Measured with immunoSEQ multiplex PCR; TCRdb has only the in-frame clones, and not every one. That table supplies the V and J calls and clone size; D and trimming were determined from the DNA. The table lists 150,000 to 200,000 clones, approximately 80% of them singletons, with roughly 2.1% in the top ten. The CDR3 is 13 amino acids. Germline CDR1 is MDHEN and CDR2 is SYDVKM. V gave up 5 bases and J gave up 5 bases, with 12 bases separating them. This sample is part of a study of cytomegalovirus exposure and HLA in healthy donors. Study-level information: Findings of an earlier analysis included around 100 million unique TCR beta sequences from 170 million or so T cells. Inside one of the first data releases sat around 80 million unique TCRs taken from HLA-typed donors.

The sample taken for sequencing was PBMCs. This clonotype was obtained from a young woman in good health and CMV-seropositive. This chain uses TRBV28 with TRBJ1-2, with D tentatively TRBD1 (5 bases). The chain's CDR3 is CASSLGHQYGYTF. Here the CDR3 DNA reads TGTGCCAGCAGTCTAGGACATCAATATGGCTACACCTTC.